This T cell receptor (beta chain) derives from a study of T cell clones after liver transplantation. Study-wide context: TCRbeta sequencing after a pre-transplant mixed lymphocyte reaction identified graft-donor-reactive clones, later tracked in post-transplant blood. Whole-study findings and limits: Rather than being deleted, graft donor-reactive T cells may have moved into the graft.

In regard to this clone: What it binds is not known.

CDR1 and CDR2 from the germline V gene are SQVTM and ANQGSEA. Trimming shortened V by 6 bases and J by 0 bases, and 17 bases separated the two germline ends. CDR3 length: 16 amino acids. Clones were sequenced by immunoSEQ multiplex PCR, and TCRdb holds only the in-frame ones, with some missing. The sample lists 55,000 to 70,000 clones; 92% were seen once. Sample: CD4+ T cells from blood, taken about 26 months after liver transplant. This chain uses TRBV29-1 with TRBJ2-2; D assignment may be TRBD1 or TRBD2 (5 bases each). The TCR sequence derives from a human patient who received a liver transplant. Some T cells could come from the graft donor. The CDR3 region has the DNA TGCAGCGTCTCGGGGCAGTGGGATCCGAACACCGGGGAGCTGTTTTTT. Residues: CSVSGQWDPNTGELFF.